This T cell receptor (beta chain) was sequenced for a study of shared clonotypes between healthy human individuals. Looked up from germline, CDR1 is SGHNT and CDR2 is YYREEE (reference sequence). The CDR3 has 16 residues. V gave up 1 base and J gave up 1 base, with 13 bases separating them. This clone has a handful of counts. Sequencing was performed with immunoSEQ multiplex PCR; in TCRdb, only in-frame clones are kept and a portion is missing. Of some 1 million clones in the sample, 65% to 80% were seen once. The sequence was collected from a man aged 18-30 years in good health. The chain recombines TRBV5-4 with TRBJ2-3; no reliable D call. Sequencing was done on a sample of memory CD4+ T cells sorted from blood. Noted subset: CD45RA-negative fraction. This CDR3 reads CASSLMTHPGTDTQYF. The CDR3, as DNA: TGTGCCAGCAGCTTGATGACCCACCCGGGCACAGATACGCAGTATTTT. Complete variable domain (other parts from reference TRBV5-4 and TRBJ2-3): ETGVTQSPTHLIKTRGQQVTLRCSSQSGHNTVSWYQQALGQGPQFIFQYYREEENGRGNFPPRFSGLQFPNYSSELNVNALELDDSALYLCASSLMTHPGTDTQYFGPGTRLTVL.